This record concerns one T cell receptor (beta chain) sequence. Germline CDR1 is MDHEN and CDR2 is SYDVKM. The length of the CDR3 is 11 residues. Trimming cost V 3 bases and J 6 bases, with 3 bases left between them. The sample is drawn from a study of long-term antiretroviral therapy in people with HIV. A v3.0 immunoSEQ assay was performed at survey level. Clones were sequenced by immunoSEQ multiplex PCR, and TCRdb holds only the in-frame ones, with some missing. The table includes over 25,000 clones, roughly 73% detected once. Treated in the United States were all of the participants with HIV. Sample: unsorted PBMCs, taken 1.5 years before starting antiretroviral therapy. The chain combines TRBV28 with TRBJ1-5; D unresolved. This TCR was sampled from a man aged 18 to 30 with HIV. The CDR3 DNA reads as TGTGCCAGCAGTTTCTCTCAGCCCCAGCATTTT. Translation: CASSFSQPQHF.